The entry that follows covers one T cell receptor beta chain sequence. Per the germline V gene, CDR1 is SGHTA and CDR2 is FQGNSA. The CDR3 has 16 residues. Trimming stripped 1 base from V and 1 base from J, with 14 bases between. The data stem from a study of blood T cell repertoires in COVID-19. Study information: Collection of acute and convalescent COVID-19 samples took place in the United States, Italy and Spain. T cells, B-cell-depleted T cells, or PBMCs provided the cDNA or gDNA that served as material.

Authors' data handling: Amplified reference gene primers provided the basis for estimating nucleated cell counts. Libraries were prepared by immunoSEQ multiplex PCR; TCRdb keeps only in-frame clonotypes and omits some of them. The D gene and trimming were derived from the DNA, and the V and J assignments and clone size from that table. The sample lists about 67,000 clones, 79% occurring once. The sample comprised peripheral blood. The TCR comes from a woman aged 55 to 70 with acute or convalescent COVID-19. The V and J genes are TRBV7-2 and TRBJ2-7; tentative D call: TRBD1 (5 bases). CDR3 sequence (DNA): TGTGCCAGCAGCTTAGGACGGGCAGGGTTTTCCTACGAGCAGTACTTC. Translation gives CASSLGRAGFSYEQYF.